The next 17 T cell receptor beta chains were all read from a single sample in a study of blood T cells in healthy people across ages. With a J-beta primer mix and a sample-barcoded 5' primer, a second PCR ran roughly 6 to 11 cycles. TCRdb passed the 5' RACE reads through MiXCR, listing each CDR3 protein once. The sample contains 780,000 or so distinct CDR3 sequences, roughly 50% of which appear only once. Material for sequencing was blood. The receptors here all came from a man at least 80 years old in good health.

This chain connects TRBV12-3 or TRBV12-4 to TRBJ2-7; tentative D call: TRBD2 (5 bases). CDR3 size: 11 residues. V lost 7 bases and J lost 7, with 11 bases in between. Here the CDR3 DNA reads TGTGCCAGCAAGCGGTTCAATGAGCAGTACTTC. Amino acid sequence: CASKRFNEQYF.

This clonotype was seen a handful of times. The rearrangement links TRBV9 to TRBJ1-2, with D perhaps TRBD1 (6 bases). Per the germline V gene, CDR1 is SGDLS and CDR2 is YYNGEE. There are 12 residues in the CDR3. V lost 5 bases, J lost 8 bases, and 13 bases lay in between. CDR3 bases: TGTGCCAGCAGTTTGGGGGGGCGCGGCTACACCTTC. Its protein product is CASSLGGRGYTF.

The table lists this clonotype with a few counts. The rearrangement links TRBV12-3 or TRBV12-4 to TRBJ1-2; D possibly corresponds to TRBD1 (6 bases). V shed 8 bases and J shed 2 bases, with 15 bases lying between them. The CDR3 length is 14 residues. CDR3 region: CASGRAGVNYGYTF. The CDR3 DNA sequence: TGTGCCAGCGGGCGGGCAGGGGTAAACTATGGCTACACCTTC.

The rearrangement links TRBV11-1 to TRBJ2-5; 15 bases align to TRBD2. Trimming at V came to 5 bases and at J to 7 bases, leaving 11 bases not matched to a gene. The CDR3 extends over 17 amino acids. In germline, CDR1 is SGHAT, CDR2 FQDESV (reference sequence). The DNA of the CDR3 is TGTGCCAGCAGCATTCGCGGGACTAGCGGGAGGCTCGCGACCCAGTACTTC. Protein: CASSIRGTSGRLATQYF.

J is TRBJ1-1 and V is TRBV7-9, with D unclear. The CDR3 has 14 amino acids. V lost 0 bases to trimming and J lost 3 bases, with 8 bases between them. Germline lookup yields CDR1 SEHNR and CDR2 FQNEAQ (reference sequence). CDR3 sequence: CASSLASGYTEAFF. The CDR3 bases are TGTGCCAGCAGCTTAGCGTCTGGGTACACTGAAGCTTTCTTT.

The chain links TRBV3-1 to TRBJ2-5; D is unresolved. Per the germline V gene, CDR1 is LGHDT and CDR2 is YNNKEL (reference sequence). The CDR3 length is 14 residues. Trimming took 4 bases from V and 2 from J, leaving 11 bases between them. CDR3 in amino acids: CASSPKSWQETQYF. The CDR3 region has the DNA TGTGCCAGCAGCCCCAAATCGTGGCAAGAGACCCAGTACTTC.

The sample holds a few counts of this clonotype. J is TRBJ2-5 and V is TRBV4-1, with 7 nucleotides matching TRBD1. The CDR3 runs to 15 residues. J gave up 5 bases and V 1 base, and 7 bases lay outside the gene matches. Germline assignment: CDR1 MGHRA and CDR2 YSYEKL. The CDR3 spells CASSQVGTASETQYF. The CDR3 bases are TGCGCCAGCAGCCAAGTTGGGACAGCCAGCGAGACCCAGTACTTC.

The gene calls are TRBV16 and TRBJ2-5; D ambiguous. CDR3 length equals 17 residues. Germline loops: CDR1 KGHSY, CDR2 FQNENV. The ends were cut back, 1 base at V and 5 bases at J, with 20 bases in the middle. The CDR3 protein is CASSQLKGRHSGETQYF. Written as DNA, the CDR3 is TGTGCCAGCAGCCAATTAAAAGGCAGACACTCAGGCGAGACCCAGTACTTC.

V and J are TRBV6-1 and TRBJ1-2, with 8 bases aligning to TRBD1. This CDR3 comprises 15 residues. V lost 6 bases to trimming and J lost 0 bases; unmatched junction nucleotides: 6. Germline lookup yields CDR1 MNHNS and CDR2 SASEGT. CDR3 nucleotide sequence: TGTGCCAGCAGGCGACAGGGGAGAGCTAACTATGGCTACACCTTC. This gives the protein CASRRQGRANYGYTF.

This chain connects TRBV4-2 to TRBJ2-5; 8 bases agree with TRBD2. CDR3 length equals 17 residues. The trim removed 4 bases at V and 11 bases at J, leaving 21 bases unmatched. Per the germline V gene, CDR1 is LGHNA and CDR2 is YNFKEQ. CDR3 coding DNA: TGTGCCAGCAGCCCCCTTCGCGCGGGAGGATCCTACGATGAGCAGTACTTC. Amino acid sequence: CASSPLRAGGSYDEQYF.

The V gene is TRBV20-1, the J gene TRBJ2-7, with 10 bases that match TRBD2. CDR1 and CDR2 from the germline V gene are DFQATT and SNEGSKA (reference sequence). CDR3 length: 16 amino acids. V was pared by 6 bases and J by 4 bases, with 15 bases of the junction left unmatched. CDR3 sequence (DNA): TGCAGTGCCCACGGCTCGGCTAGCGGGGGTCCGTACGAGCAGTACTTC. Encoded protein: CSAHGSASGGPYEQYF.

There are a few counts of this clonotype. The rearrangement links TRBV13 to TRBJ2-5; 11 nucleotides line up with TRBD2. This CDR3 contains 14 residues. Germline loops: CDR1 PRHDT, CDR2 FYEKMQ (reference sequence). Trimming took 5 bases from V and 11 from J; bases not matched to a gene: 10. CDR3 sequence reads: CASSPSGRSGEQYF. The CDR3 DNA sequence: TGTGCCAGCAGCCCTAGCGGGAGGTCGGGGGAGCAGTACTTC. Combining the CDR3 with reference TRBV13 and TRBJ2-5 gives the whole variable domain AAGVIQSPRHLIKEKRETATLKCYPIPRHDTVYWYQQGPGQDPQFLISFYEKMQSDKGSIPDRFSAQQFSDYHSELNMSSLELGDSALYFCASSPSGRSGEQYFGPGTRLLVL.

The chain has TRBV6-6 and TRBJ1-2; D not certain. The CDR3 totals 15 residues. CDR1 is MNHNY, CDR2 SVGAGI, per germline (reference sequence). The ends were cut back, 2 bases at V and 2 bases at J, with 12 bases in the middle. The CDR3 sequence: CASSYPLGSNYGYTF. The CDR3 bases are TGTGCCAGCAGTTACCCATTAGGGTCCAACTATGGCTACACCTTC.

The chain employs TRBV20-1 and TRBJ2-3; 10 bases map to TRBD2. The CDR3 spans 16 residues. After removal of 3 bases from V and 14 bases from J, the junction contained 20 bases not matched to a gene. The germline V gene encodes CDR1 DFQATT and CDR2 SNEGSKA (reference sequence). CDR3 sequence reads: CSARRGASGSSRDAYF. CDR3 nucleotide sequence: TGCAGTGCTAGGAGGGGGGCTAGCGGGAGTTCGAGAGACGCGTATTTT.

This clonotype was counted between two and nine times. V usage is TRBV10-3 and J usage is TRBJ2-7; 11 nucleotides match TRBD2. After removal of 3 bases from V and 8 bases from J, the junction contained 9 bases not matched to a gene. The germline V gene encodes CDR1 ENHRY and CDR2 SYGVKD. The CDR3 is made up of 15 amino acids. CDR3 protein: CAISDFGTSGYQQYF. The CDR3 bases are TGTGCCATCAGTGACTTCGGGACTAGCGGTTACCAGCAGTACTTC.

The chain recombines TRBV4-1 with TRBJ2-3; 7 bases align to TRBD2. V shed 1 base, J shed 14 bases, and the junction held 9 bases outside the gene matches. CDR1 MGHRA and CDR2 YSYEKL come from the germline V gene. The length of the CDR3 is 13 residues. CDR3 coding DNA: TGCGCCAGCAGCCAAGGGGAGCTAGCGGACGCGTATTTT. Protein sequence: CASSQGELADAYF.

This clonotype was observed once. The rearrangement uses TRBV5-1 and TRBJ2-5, with 8 bases aligning to TRBD2. V shed 4 bases and J 11 bases; nucleotides not matched to a gene: 16. The CDR3 sequence is 15 residues long. Germline V gene sequence: CDR1 SGHRS, CDR2 YFSETQ. The CDR3 loop is CASSRTSWTPHEQYF. The CDR3, as DNA: TGCGCCAGCAGCCGGACTAGCTGGACCCCACATGAGCAGTACTTC.